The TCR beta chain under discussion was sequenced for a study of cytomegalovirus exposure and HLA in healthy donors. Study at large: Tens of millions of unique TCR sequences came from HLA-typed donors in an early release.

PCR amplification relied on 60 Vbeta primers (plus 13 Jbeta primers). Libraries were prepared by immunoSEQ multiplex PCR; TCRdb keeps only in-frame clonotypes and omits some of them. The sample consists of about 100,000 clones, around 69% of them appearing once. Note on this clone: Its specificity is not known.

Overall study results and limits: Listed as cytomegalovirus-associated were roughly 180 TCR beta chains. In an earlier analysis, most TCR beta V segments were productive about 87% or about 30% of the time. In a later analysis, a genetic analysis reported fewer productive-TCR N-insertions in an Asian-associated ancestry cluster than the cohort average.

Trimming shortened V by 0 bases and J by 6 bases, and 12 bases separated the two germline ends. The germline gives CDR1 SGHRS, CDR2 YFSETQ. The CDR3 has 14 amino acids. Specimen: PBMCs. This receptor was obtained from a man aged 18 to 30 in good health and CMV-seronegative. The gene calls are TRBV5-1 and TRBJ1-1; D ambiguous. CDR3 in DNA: TGCGCCAGCAGCTTGGGAGGGTTCGAGGCTGAAGCTTTCTTT. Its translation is CASSLGGFEAEAFF.